Following are 8 T cell receptor beta chains from one sample sequenced in a study of blood T cell repertoires in COVID-19. Repertoires were generated with immunoSEQ multiplex PCR, while TCRdb's copy carries only in-frame clones and drops some. Among 140,000 to 150,000 clones listed, around nine tenths were seen once. The sample taken for sequencing was peripheral blood. The receptor source for this set is a human donor in a cohort sampled during active COVID-19.

The V and J genes are TRBV3-1 (or the pseudogene TRBV3-2) and TRBJ1-1; tentatively, D is TRBD1 (5 bases). In germline, CDR1 is LGHDT, CDR2 YNNKEL (reference sequence). Trimming pared 4 bases from V and 0 bases from J, leaving 9 bases between. The CDR3 is 14 amino acids. The CDR3 nucleotides read TGTGCCAGCAGCCCTACAGGTTTGAACACTGAAGCTTTCTTT. Translation: CASSPTGLNTEAFF.

The chain has TRBV28 and TRBJ1-5; D may be TRBD1 (5 bases). V was trimmed by 4 bases and J by 6 bases, leaving 19 bases between them. Per germline, CDR1 MDHEN and CDR2 SYDVKM. The CDR3 length is 16 residues. The CDR3 loop reads CASSYGMRGGGQPQHF. In nucleotides, the CDR3 is TGTGCCAGCAGTTACGGCATGAGGGGAGGAGGTCAGCCCCAGCATTTT. Full variable domain (rest looked up from reference TRBV28 and TRBJ1-5): DVKVTQSSRYLVKRTGEKVFLECVQDMDHENMFWYRQDPGLGLRLIYFSYDVKMKEKGDIPEGYSVSREKKERFSLILESASTNQTSMYLCASSYGMRGGGQPQHFGDGTRLSIL.

This rearrangement joins TRBV6-2 or TRBV6-3 to TRBJ1-5; no reliable D call. The V and J ends lost 6 bases and 4 bases respectively, with 19 bases between them. The CDR3 totals 16 residues. Germline V gives CDR1 MNHEY, CDR2 SVGEGT. DNA for the CDR3: TGTGCCAGCAGCACCCTGACGGGAAAGAGAAATCAGCCCCAGCATTTT. Residues: CASSTLTGKRNQPQHF.

J is TRBJ1-3 and V is TRBV2; D remains unclear. Per the germline V gene, CDR1 is SNHLY and CDR2 is FYNNEI. With 5 bases removed from V and 0 bases from J, the gap between germline ends came to 11 bases. There are 15 residues in the CDR3. As DNA, the CDR3 is TGTGCCAGCAGTAACAGTCCTCTCTCTGGAAACACCATATATTTT. It encodes CASSNSPLSGNTIYF.

The chain recombines TRBV9 with TRBJ1-1; D call uncertain. The V gene's germline CDR1 is SGDLS and CDR2 YYNGEE. There are 13 residues in the CDR3. V lost 0 bases, J lost 5 bases, and 8 bases lay in between. The CDR3 loop is CASSVDGGTEAFF. CDR3 nucleotide sequence: TGTGCCAGCAGCGTAGACGGCGGGACTGAAGCTTTCTTT.

The chain has TRBV6-5 and TRBJ1-2, with D possibly being TRBD1 (5 bases). Looked up from germline, CDR1 is MNHEY and CDR2 is SVGAGI. The CDR3 has 15 amino acids. Trimming shortened V by 0 bases and J by 8 bases, and 16 bases separated the two germline ends. CDR3 sequence (DNA): TGTGCCAGCAGTTACTCGAGCCGCGGGACGATAGGCTACACCTTC. It translates to CASSYSSRGTIGYTF.

The chain employs TRBV28 and TRBJ1-1, with D unresolved. From germline, CDR1 is MDHEN and CDR2 SYDVKM. The ends were cut back, 3 bases at V and 0 bases at J, with 17 bases in the middle. This CDR3 is built from 17 residues. The CDR3 sequence: CASSFPRGQVMNTEAFF. The DNA of the CDR3 is TGTGCCAGCAGTTTCCCGAGAGGGCAGGTTATGAACACTGAAGCTTTCTTT. Looking up the rest from reference TRBV28 and TRBJ1-1 gives the full variable domain: DVKVTQSSRYLVKRTGEKVFLECVQDMDHENMFWYRQDPGLGLRLIYFSYDVKMKEKGDIPEGYSVSREKKERFSLILESASTNQTSMYLCASSFPRGQVMNTEAFFGQGTRLTVV.

CDR3 loop: CASSLLVRGTEAFF. CDR3 DNA sequence: TGTGCCAGCAGCTTGTTGGTTCGCGGGACTGAAGCTTTCTTT. The V call is TRBV5-5, the J call TRBJ1-1; no firm D call. From germline, CDR1 is SGHKS and CDR2 YYEKEE (reference sequence). The CDR3 runs to 14 residues. With 1 base removed from V and 5 bases from J, the gap between germline ends came to 12 bases.